A single sample gave rise to the 30 T cell receptor beta chains below, sequenced in a study of blood T cells in healthy people across ages (dated by TCRdb to between 2014 and 2016). Library preparation was by 5' RACE. Data came from an Illumina HiSeq 2500. A second PCR of about 7 to 12 cycles was performed with a sample-barcoded 5' primer and a J-beta primer mix. TCRdb reanalyzed the raw reads on its own, using fastp at Q25 for trimming and MiXCR for clone calling, and kept in-frame beta chains. Merged by CDR3 protein, the rows form single entries marked with the most common genes and DNA. This sample is represented by fewer than 950,000 distinct CDR3 sequences; about 37% of them were singletons. Around 13% of the sample comes from the top ten. Sequenced sample: blood. The receptors were sampled from a man in his late teens or twenties in good health.

The sample holds many counts of this clonotype. The chain carries TRBV4-2 and TRBJ2-7, with 8 bases matching TRBD1. The germline V gene has CDR1 LGHNA and CDR2 YNFKEQ. V dropped 0 bases and J dropped 6; count of bases not matched to a gene: 4. The CDR3 consists of 14 residues. The CDR3 reads CASSQDRGQGEQYF. The CDR3 coding sequence is TGTGCCAGCAGCCAAGACAGGGGGCAGGGCGAGCAGTACTTC.

This clonotype occurred a few times. The chain couples TRBV20-1 to TRBJ2-7, with 12 positions matching TRBD1. The trim removed 6 bases at V and 5 bases at J, leaving 8 bases unmatched. Germline V gives CDR1 DFQATT, CDR2 SNEGSKA (reference sequence). This CDR3 comprises 14 residues. CDR3 bases: TGCAGTGCCTCTTCCGGGACAGGGGGCAACGAGCAGTACTTC. Translating gives CSASSGTGGNEQYF.

J is TRBJ2-1 and V is TRBV4-3, with 8 bases aligning to TRBD1. Germline V gene sequence: CDR1 LGHNA, CDR2 YSLEER. The CDR3 spans 16 residues. V lost 4 bases and J lost 13; bases outside the gene matches: 18. Here the CDR3 reads CASSPVQGAGGETQFF. CDR3 sequence (DNA): TGCGCCAGCAGCCCTGTCCAGGGGGCCGGGGGAGAGACCCAGTTCTTC.

This clonotype has a single count. The rearrangement joins TRBV29-1 to TRBJ2-1, with unresolved D. Looked up from germline, CDR1 is SQVTM and CDR2 is ANQGSEA. The V end lost 4 bases, the J end lost 6 bases, and 13 bases lay between the germline ends. The length of the CDR3 is 13 residues. The CDR3 loop reads CSVVASARNEQFF. In DNA form, the CDR3 reads TGCAGCGTTGTGGCGAGCGCCCGCAATGAGCAGTTCTTC.

The V and J genes are TRBV6-5 and TRBJ1-1, with D uncertain. Germline values: CDR1 MNHEY, CDR2 SVGAGI. This CDR3 comprises 15 residues. Trimming cost V 6 bases and J 7 bases, with 21 bases left between them. The DNA of the CDR3 is TGTGCCAGCAGCACCAATCAAGCCACTGGGAATGAAGCTTTCTTT. Protein product: CASSTNQATGNEAFF.

The V and J genes are TRBV5-6 and TRBJ2-6, with D hard to call. Per germline, CDR1 SGHDT and CDR2 YYEEEE. V was cut by 2 bases and J by 0 bases, with 12 bases left in between. This CDR3 contains 17 residues. CDR3 in amino acids: CASSLNNYRSGANVLTF. The CDR3 region has the DNA TGTGCCAGCAGCTTAAATAACTACCGCTCTGGGGCCAACGTCCTGACTTTC.

This clonotype was observed a few times. The J gene is TRBJ1-1, the V gene TRBV6-5; D is ambiguous. This CDR3 has 19 residues. Trimming cost V 0 bases and J 1 base, with 21 bases left between them. Germline CDR1 MNHEY, CDR2 SVGAGI. The CDR3 DNA is TGTGCCAGCAGTTACTCAGATTTCGGGTCCCCCATGGGGAACACTGAAGCTTTCTTT. Protein: CASSYSDFGSPMGNTEAFF.

The rearrangement uses TRBV6-2 or TRBV6-3 and TRBJ2-1; D call uncertain. V shed 4 bases and J shed 13 bases, with 17 bases lying between them. There are 13 residues in the CDR3. Germline-derived CDR1 and CDR2 are MNHEY and SVGEGT. The CDR3 here is CASSSTPQETQFF. Here the CDR3 DNA reads TGTGCCAGCAGTTCCACACCTCAAGAGACCCAGTTCTTC.

Ten or more counts support this clonotype. V gene TRBV20-1 combines with J gene TRBJ2-5, with D tentatively TRBD1 (5 bases). The germline V gene has CDR1 DFQATT and CDR2 SNEGSKA (reference sequence). Trimming took off 3 bases at V and 2 bases at J, with 16 bases between the two ends. CDR3 length: 15 residues. CDR3 bases: TGCAGTGCTAGGTATTTGCAGGGAAAACAAGAGACCCAGTACTTC. This sequence encodes CSARYLQGKQETQYF.

This clonotype has a handful of counts. V usage is TRBV4-1 and J usage is TRBJ2-1; no reliable D call. This CDR3 is built from 16 residues. Germline CDR1 is MGHRA and CDR2 is YSYEKL. V lost 1 base, J lost 5 bases, and 15 bases lay in between. CDR3 in DNA: TGCGCCAGCAGCCAAGGGACCGGACCGGTTAACAATGAGCAGTTCTTC. Its translation: CASSQGTGPVNNEQFF.

On this clonotype itself: A junction boundary mismatches the germline segment, possibly from a read error. The chain links TRBV6-2 or TRBV6-3 to TRBJ2-7; the D gene could be TRBD1 or TRBD2 (5 bases each). With the DNA end fitting TRBJ2-5 better, the J assignment may be wrong. Germline V CDR1 and CDR2: MNHEY, SVGEGT. CDR3 size: 14 residues. The CDR3 DNA follows: TGTGTCAGCAGTTACTCGGGGCTCAAAGAGACCCAGTACTTC. Amino acid sequence: CVSSYSGLKETQYF.

The V call is TRBV7-9, the J call TRBJ2-2; unclear D gene. Per the germline V gene, CDR1 is SEHNR and CDR2 is FQNEAQ (reference sequence). Trimming removed 5 bases at V and 3 bases at J, with 10 bases between. The CDR3 loop spans 14 amino acids. The CDR3 DNA sequence: TGTGCCAGCAGCCCCCAAGACCACACCGGGGAGCTGTTTTTT. Protein: CASSPQDHTGELFF.

The chain is built from TRBV6-2 or TRBV6-3 and TRBJ1-2; 7 positions match TRBD1. The junction had 7 bases not matched to a gene; V was cut back by 0 bases and J by 6 bases. Germline V gives CDR1 MNHEY, CDR2 SVGEGT. The CDR3 is 15 residues long. CDR3 region: CASSYSKGGRHGYTF. CDR3 in DNA: TGTGCCAGCAGTTACTCGAAAGGGGGCCGTCATGGCTACACCTTC.

This clonotype was seen a handful of times. V gene TRBV15 combines with J gene TRBJ1-1; D gene uncertain. This CDR3 region has 14 residues. CDR1 and CDR2 (germline): LNHNV, YYDKDF (reference sequence). V was clipped by 1 base and J by 6 bases, with 12 bases between them. The CDR3 is CATSRVGRSSEAFF. The CDR3 DNA sequence: TGTGCCACCAGCAGAGTTGGCCGAAGCTCTGAAGCTTTCTTT.

Of note for this clonotype: Being one base from a much bigger clone, this may be a read error. J is TRBJ2-7 and V is TRBV5-4; D unresolved. The CDR3 spans 15 residues. Germline V gene sequence: CDR1 SGHNT, CDR2 YYREEE (reference sequence). V was clipped by 4 bases and J by 2 bases, with 16 bases between them. The CDR3 bases are TGTGCCAGCAGCCCGGACCCTGCTCGGGCCTACGAGCAGTACTTC. Residues: CASSPDPARAYEQYF.

The gene calls are TRBV12-3 or TRBV12-4 and TRBJ2-3; D is unclear. The V end lost 5 bases, the J end lost 6 bases, and 12 bases lay between the germline ends. The CDR3 is made up of 13 amino acids. CDR3 amino acids: CASSRARIDTQYF. The CDR3 DNA is TGTGCCAGCAGTAGAGCACGAATCGATACGCAGTATTTT.

The chain links TRBV7-2 to TRBJ1-5, with D uncertain. The CDR3 loop spans 17 amino acids. The V gene's germline CDR1 is SGHTA and CDR2 FQGNSA. The V end lost 2 bases, the J end lost 1 base, and 15 bases lay between the germline ends. The CDR3 region has the DNA TGTGCCAGCAGCTTAACCCGGGGTATTGGAAGCAATCAGCCCCAGCATTTT. Its translation is CASSLTRGIGSNQPQHF.

The gene calls are TRBV12-3 or TRBV12-4 and TRBJ1-4, with no clear D. The length of the CDR3 is 12 residues. V lost 4 bases and J lost 6, with 6 bases in between. CDR3 in amino acids: CASSSPDEKLFF. CDR3 coding DNA: TGTGCCAGCAGTTCGCCAGATGAAAAACTGTTTTTT.

This clonotype was observed once. This may come from a read error, since a much larger clone is one base off. The chain couples TRBV7-2 to TRBJ2-6; tentatively, D is TRBD1 (5 bases). Trimming stripped 3 bases from V and 2 bases from J, with 11 bases between. Germline CDR1 and CDR2: SGHTA and FQGNSA. This CDR3 has 16 amino acids. CDR3 DNA: TGTGCCAGCAGCTTGAATGTCAGGGCTGGGGCCAACGTCCTGACTTTC. The encoded protein is CASSLNVRAGANVLTF.

V gene TRBV20-1 combines with J gene TRBJ1-5; the match to TRBD1 covers 8 bases. Germline-derived CDR1 and CDR2 are DFQATT and SNEGSKA (reference sequence). CDR3 length: 16 residues. V dropped 6 bases and J dropped 4; count of bases not matched to a gene: 14. This CDR3 is CSAPGGGGVGNQPQHF. CDR3 nucleotide sequence: TGCAGTGCCCCAGGGGGCGGAGGTGTTGGTAATCAGCCCCAGCATTTT.

This clonotype was seen at least ten times. The chain combines TRBV12-3 or TRBV12-4 with TRBJ2-5; perhaps D is TRBD1 or TRBD2 (5 bases each). Trimming took 6 bases from V and 4 from J, leaving 15 bases between them. The CDR3 totals 14 residues. In DNA, the CDR3 is TGTGCCAGCAGCACAGGCTTAGCGATAGAGACCCAGTACTTC. Translation: CASSTGLAIETQYF.

The CDR3 loop reads CASSLMGGRGEKLFF. DNA for the CDR3: TGTGCCAGCAGCTTAATGGGGGGACGGGGTGAAAAACTGTTTTTT. J is TRBJ1-4 and V is TRBV7-3, with a tentative D call TRBD1 (5 bases). Per the germline V gene, CDR1 is SGHTA and CDR2 is FQGTGA. The CDR3 loop spans 15 amino acids. Trimming removed 1 base at V and 7 bases at J, with 13 bases between.

This rearrangement joins TRBV7-9 to TRBJ2-1; D is unresolved. This CDR3 has 15 amino acids. CDR1 SEHNR and CDR2 FQNEAQ come from the germline V gene (reference sequence). V was cut by 2 bases and J by 7 bases, with 15 bases left in between. CDR3 region: CASSLPGASNNEQFF. The DNA for the CDR3 is TGTGCCAGCAGCTTACCTGGAGCGAGCAATAATGAGCAGTTCTTC.

The chain has TRBV20-1 and TRBJ1-1, with a tentative D call TRBD1 (6 bases). This CDR3 is 13 amino acids long. In germline, CDR1 is DFQATT, CDR2 SNEGSKA (reference sequence). V was clipped by 6 bases and J by 4 bases, with 15 bases between them. CDR3 residues: CSAPGRGSTEAFF. In DNA form, the CDR3 reads TGCAGTGCCCCGGGGAGGGGGAGCACTGAAGCTTTCTTT.

The V and J genes are TRBV12-3 or TRBV12-4 and TRBJ1-5; weak D call: TRBD1 (6 bases). The ends were cut back, 4 bases at V and 5 bases at J, with 18 bases in the middle. This CDR3 region has 16 residues. The CDR3 region has the DNA TGTGCCAGCAGTTCCCGGGACGGGGGGCCGGATCAGCCCCAGCATTTT. It codes for CASSSRDGGPDQPQHF.

The V gene is TRBV20-1, the J gene TRBJ2-7; 9 bases line up with TRBD1. The junction had 6 bases not matched to a gene; V was cut back by 1 base and J by 2 bases. This CDR3 spans 15 amino acids. CDR1 DFQATT and CDR2 SNEGSKA come from the germline V gene (reference sequence). This CDR3 is CSARGPGQGTYEQYF. CDR3 DNA sequence: TGCAGTGCTAGAGGCCCGGGACAGGGAACCTACGAGCAGTACTTC.

Comment on this clonotype: A much larger clone sits a single nucleotide away, making a read error possible. This rearrangement joins TRBV10-3 to TRBJ1-2; D remains ambiguous. The V gene lost 0 bases and the J gene lost 1 base, with 18 bases spanning the gap. The CDR3 covers 18 residues. CDR1 ENHRY and CDR2 SYGVKD come from the germline V gene. The CDR3 region is CAISESYSWAGYNYGYTF. The CDR3, as DNA: TGTGCCATCAGTGAGTCGTATAGTTGGGCAGGATATAACTATGGCTACACCTTC.

A note on this clonotype: Sequence at one end of the junction differs from germline and may be a read error. The chain is built from TRBV2 and TRBJ2-3, with 9 bases matching TRBD1. This CDR3 region has 15 residues. Germline loops: CDR1 SNHLY, CDR2 FYNNEI. The CDR3 here is CASNPGQGLTETQYF. The CDR3 coding sequence is TGTGCCAGCAACCCGGGACAGGGTCTTACAGAGACGCAGTATTTT.

In this sample, this clonotype turned up a few times. The chain combines TRBV7-3 with TRBJ2-1; 8 bases agree with TRBD2. Per the germline V gene, CDR1 is SGHTA and CDR2 is FQGTGA. The CDR3 extends over 14 amino acids. V shed 5 bases, J shed 7 bases, and the junction held 7 bases outside the gene matches. CDR3 loop: CASSVGTRLNEQFF. The CDR3 bases are TGTGCCAGCAGCGTCGGGACTAGACTTAATGAGCAGTTCTTC.

Worth noting for this clonotype: Just one base apart from a much larger clone, this may be a read error. The rearrangement uses TRBV4-3 and TRBJ1-2; D is perhaps TRBD1 (6 bases). The CDR3 covers 14 residues. Germline CDR1 reads LGHNA; CDR2 reads YSLEER. V lost 0 bases, J lost 6 bases, and 11 bases lay in between. Here the CDR3 DNA reads TGCGCCAGCAGCCAAGATTTGGGGGGCCATGGCTACACCTTC. It yields the protein CASSQDLGGHGYTF.